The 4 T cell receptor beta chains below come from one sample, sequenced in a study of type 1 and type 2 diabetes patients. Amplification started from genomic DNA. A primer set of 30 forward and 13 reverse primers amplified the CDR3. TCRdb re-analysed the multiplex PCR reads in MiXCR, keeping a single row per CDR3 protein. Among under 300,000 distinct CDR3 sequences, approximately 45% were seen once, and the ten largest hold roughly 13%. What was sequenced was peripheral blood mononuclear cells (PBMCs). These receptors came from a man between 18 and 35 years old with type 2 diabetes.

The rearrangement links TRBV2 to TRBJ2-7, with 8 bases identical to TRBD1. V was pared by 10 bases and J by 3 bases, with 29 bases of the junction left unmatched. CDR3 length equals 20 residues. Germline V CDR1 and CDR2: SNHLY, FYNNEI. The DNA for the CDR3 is TGTGCCACCGCCCTATGGGTGACAGGGGACGTTCCGTTATGGGGCTACGAGCAGTACTTC. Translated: CATALWVTGDVPLWGYEQYF.

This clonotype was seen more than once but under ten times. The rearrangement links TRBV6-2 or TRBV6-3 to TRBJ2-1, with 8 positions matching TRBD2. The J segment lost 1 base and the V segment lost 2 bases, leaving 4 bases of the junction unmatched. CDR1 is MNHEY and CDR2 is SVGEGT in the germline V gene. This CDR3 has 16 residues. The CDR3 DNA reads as TGTGCCAGCAGTTACCCCAGCGGGGGATCCTACAATGAGCAGTTCTTC. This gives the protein CASSYPSGGSYNEQFF.

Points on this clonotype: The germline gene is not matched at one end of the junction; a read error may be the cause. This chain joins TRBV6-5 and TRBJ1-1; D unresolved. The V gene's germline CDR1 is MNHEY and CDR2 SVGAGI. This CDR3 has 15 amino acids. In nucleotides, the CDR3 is TGTGCCAGCAGTTACGATGGGGTCGGGAACACTGAAACTTTCTTT. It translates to CASSYDGVGNTETFF.

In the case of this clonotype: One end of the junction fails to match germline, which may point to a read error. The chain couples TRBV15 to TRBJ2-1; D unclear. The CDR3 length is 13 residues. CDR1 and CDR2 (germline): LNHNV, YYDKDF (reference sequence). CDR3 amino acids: CATSRGSCNEQFF. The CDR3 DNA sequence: TGTGCCACCAGCAGAGGGTCCTGCAATGAGCAGTTCTTC. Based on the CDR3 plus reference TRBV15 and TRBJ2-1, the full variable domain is DAMVIQNPRYQVTQFGKPVTLSCSQTLNHNVMYWYQQKSSQAPKLLFHYYDKDFNNEADTPDNFQSRRPNTSFCFLDIRSPGLGDTAMYLCATSRGSCNEQFFGPGTRLTVL.